This TCR beta chain was found in a study of siplizumab effects on memory and regulatory T cells. Study-level results: Unstimulated subsets contained matches for only a minor fraction of alloreactive clones. Reactions containing siplizumab showed mappable alloreactive CD4+ clones averaging about 70% Treg-derived, versus about 28% in controls. Proliferating Tregs taken from siplizumab cultures were not shown to have a confirmed suppressive function.

A note on this clone: What it recognizes is unknown.

Around 10^5 TCR templates underwent assay in every sample. Some clones are missing from TCRdb's copy, which holds only in-frame ones; the method was immunoSEQ multiplex PCR. Of 85,000 to 120,000 clones in the sample, about 94% were seen once. The CDR3 has 15 amino acids. CDR1 SGHRS and CDR2 YFSETQ come from the germline V gene. V was clipped by 7 bases and J by 8 bases; unmatched bases: 12. The receptor comes from a human donor in good health. The genes are TRBV5-1 and TRBJ2-3; 11 nucleotides align to TRBD2. The sample comprised CD4+ T cells sorted from blood. CDR3: CASGTLAGGRVTQYF. CDR3 sequence (DNA): TGCGCCAGCGGCACCTTAGCGGGAGGGCGGGTTACGCAGTATTTT.